A selection of T cell receptor beta chains follows, all from one sample in a study of neurological immune-mediated disorders. TCRdb reprocessed the 5' RACE reads via MiXCR and lists one record per CDR3 protein. The repertoire holds around 18,000 distinct CDR3 sequences, with about 30% as singletons. The specimen was PBMCs. The receptors shown here come from a man aged 50-59 years with HTLV-1-associated myelopathy (HAM/TSP). The CDR3 runs from the conserved cysteine through the conserved F or W. The D gene is left open where the match is weak. Clone size is given for some rows only: seen once, a few or many times, or a class if the clone is expanded.

CDR3nt,CDR3aa,d_gene,v_gene,j_gene,abundance
TGTGCCAGCAGTATCACCGGGACAGGGAGCACAGATACGCAGTATTTT,CASSITGTGSTDTQYF,TRBD1,TRBV28,TRBJ2-3,NA
TGTGCCACCAGCAGGGCCTCGAGTTCACCCCTCCACTTT,CATSRASSSPLHF,NA,TRBV15,TRBJ1-6,few
TGTGCCAGCCGATCCGGGACAGGGGGCCCCGAGCAGTACTTC,CASRSGTGGPEQYF,TRBD1,TRBV12-3/TRBV12-4,TRBJ2-7,few
TGCGCCAGCAGCCAAGATGCAGGGGCGGGCAATCAGCCCCAGCATTTT,CASSQDAGAGNQPQHF,NA,TRBV4-1,TRBJ1-5,many
TGCGCCAGCAGCGTGGACAGCCTCCAAGAGACCCAGTACTTC,CASSVDSLQETQYF,NA,TRBV5-1,TRBJ2-5,few
TGCGCCAGCAGCCCCTCTGGGGTCTCCTACGAGCAGTACTTC,CASSPSGVSYEQYF,NA,TRBV10-1,TRBJ2-7,NA
TGTGCCATCAGTGAGCCCACAAGAGTCCAAGAGACCCAGTACTTC,CAISEPTRVQETQYF,NA,TRBV10-3,TRBJ2-5,NA
TGTGCCAGCAGGCCCGGGACAGATTCACCCCTCCACTTT,CASRPGTDSPLHF,TRBD1,TRBV12-3/TRBV12-4,TRBJ1-6,NA
TGTGCCAGCAGCTCGCTCGGGTCGGGATACTATGGCTACACCTTC,CASSSLGSGYYGYTF,NA,TRBV5-6,TRBJ1-2,NA
TGTGCCAGCAGTGAAATACTTAGCGGCACAGATACGCAGTATTTT,CASSEILSGTDTQYF,NA,TRBV2,TRBJ2-3,few
TGTGCCAGCAGTGAAGCTCTCCGAAACACCATATATTTT,CASSEALRNTIYF,NA,TRBV25-1,TRBJ1-3,NA
TGTGCCAGTAGCCATGGACGGTCGGGCGAAAAACTGTTTTTT,CASSHGRSGEKLFF,NA,TRBV6-1,TRBJ1-4,few
TGCAGCGTGAGGGGGACAGGGGCGAACGGGGAGCTGTTTTTT,CSVRGTGANGELFF,TRBD1,TRBV29-1,TRBJ2-2,NA
TGTGCCAGCAGTTCGCGTCGTGCCACCGAGCAGTACTTC,CASSSRRATEQYF,NA,TRBV12-3/TRBV12-4,TRBJ2-7,NA
TGTGCCAGCAGACGCGGACTAGCGGGGGGGGCTAGCACAGATACGCAGTATTTT,CASRRGLAGGASTDTQYF,TRBD2,TRBV12-3/TRBV12-4,TRBJ2-3,NA
TGCAGCGGTCAGTCCGGGACAGGTGCCGAGCAGTACTTC,CSGQSGTGAEQYF,TRBD1,TRBV29-1,TRBJ2-7,many
TGTGCCAGCAGTTCGACTACTAGCACAGATACGCAGTATTTT,CASSSTTSTDTQYF,NA,TRBV12-3/TRBV12-4,TRBJ2-3,NA
TGTGCCAGCAGTCCTGGACAGCTTATACGGCTGGGGGAGACCCAGTACTTC,CASSPGQLIRLGETQYF,NA,TRBV2,TRBJ2-5,NA
TGCGCCAGGAAAGAGGACGTGAACACCGGGGAGCTGTTTTTT,CARKEDVNTGELFF,NA,TRBV5-1,TRBJ2-2,few
TGTGCCAGCAGCAGGGACAGGACAGCTGGAAACACCATATATTTT,CASSRDRTAGNTIYF,TRBD1,TRBV12-3/TRBV12-4,TRBJ1-3,many
TGTGCCAGCAGCTTAAGGCAGGGGGATTATGAGCAGTTCTTC,CASSLRQGDYEQFF,TRBD1,TRBV7-9,TRBJ2-1,NA
TGCAGTGCTAGAATGTTGGGACAGGGAGGAGGTGAGCAGTTCTTC,CSARMLGQGGGEQFF,TRBD1,TRBV20-1,TRBJ2-1,few
TGTGCCAGCAGCCGCCAGCGGGAGGCCCTCTACGAGCAGTACTTC,CASSRQREALYEQYF,TRBD2,TRBV11-3,TRBJ2-7,NA
TGCAGTGCTGAGAGGACAGGTATGAGCAATCAGCCCCAGCATTTT,CSAERTGMSNQPQHF,TRBD1,TRBV20-1,TRBJ1-5,many
TGTGCCAGCAGCCTAAACAGGGGAGGAGAGACCCAGTACTTC,CASSLNRGGETQYF,NA,TRBV7-2,TRBJ2-5,few
TGTGCCAGCAGTAACACAGGGGTCACCGGGGAGCTGTTTTTT,CASSNTGVTGELFF,TRBD1,TRBV7-3,TRBJ2-2,NA
TGTGCCAGCTCGGGGACAGACAATCAGCCCCAGCATTTT,CASSGTDNQPQHF,TRBD1,TRBV18,TRBJ1-5,NA
TGCAGTGCTAGAGTAGCGGGAGGGCCCACCGGGGAGCTGTTTTTT,CSARVAGGPTGELFF,TRBD2,TRBV20-1,TRBJ2-2,medium-sized
TGCAGTGCTGGGGGACAGGGGGCAGCTAATGAAAAACTGTTTTTT,CSAGGQGAANEKLFF,TRBD1,TRBV20-1,TRBJ1-4,NA
TGCAGTGCTATCGGGCAGGGGGGAGATACGCAGTATTTT,CSAIGQGGDTQYF,NA,TRBV20-1,TRBJ2-3,few